This paragraph covers one T cell receptor (beta chain) sequence. This specimen belongs to a study of blood T cell repertoires in COVID-19. Study at large: Sample material is recorded as cDNA or gDNA derived from T cells, B-cell-depleted T cells, or PBMCs.

Original handling: Quantification of nucleated cells was approximated via reference gene primer amplification. The protocol was immunoSEQ multiplex PCR, while the TCRdb copy is restricted to in-frame clones and leaves out a portion. Clone size and V and J calls were adopted from that table, with D and trimming inferred from the DNA. Of some 240,000 clones listed, 89% are singletons. The germline CDR1 and CDR2 sequences are SGHRS and YFSETQ. Trimming removed 2 bases at V and 7 bases at J, with 13 bases between. This CDR3 region has 14 residues. The rearrangement uses TRBV5-1 and TRBJ2-1; D possibly corresponds to TRBD1 (6 bases). The sequencing input was peripheral blood. This clonotype originated in a woman in her 40s who had recovered from COVID-19. CDR3 sequence: CASSFDRYGNEQFF. In DNA, the CDR3 is TGCGCCAGCAGCTTCGACAGGTACGGGAATGAGCAGTTCTTC.